Here is one TCR beta chain with its context. The target antigen is unknown. These data originate in a study of T-cell memory formation after mild COVID-19. Study-wide results and limits: Shrinking CD4+ clones resided mostly in CM and EM, and CD8+ ones in EMRA. CD4/CD8 balance characterized clones contracting day 15 to 85, and CD4+ skew characterized later expanders.

MiXCR, applied by TCRdb to the 5' RACE reads, yields one record per CDR3 protein. Among roughly 410,000 distinct CDR3 sequences listed, roughly 26% were seen once. Specimen: PBMCs or a T cell subset sorted from them (not recorded which). The receptor comes from an adult woman who had mild COVID-19 (a few samples of this study predate the infection). Cell type and time point are not known.

This CDR3 reads CASTRSGSQETQYF. DNA for the CDR3: TGTGCCAGCACACGTAGCGGGAGCCAAGAGACCCAGTACTTC. J is TRBJ2-5 and V is TRBV18, with 9 nucleotides matching TRBD2. CDR3 length: 14 amino acids. The germline V gene has CDR1 KGHSH and CDR2 LQKENI. V lost 8 bases, J lost 1 base, and 5 bases stayed unmatched.